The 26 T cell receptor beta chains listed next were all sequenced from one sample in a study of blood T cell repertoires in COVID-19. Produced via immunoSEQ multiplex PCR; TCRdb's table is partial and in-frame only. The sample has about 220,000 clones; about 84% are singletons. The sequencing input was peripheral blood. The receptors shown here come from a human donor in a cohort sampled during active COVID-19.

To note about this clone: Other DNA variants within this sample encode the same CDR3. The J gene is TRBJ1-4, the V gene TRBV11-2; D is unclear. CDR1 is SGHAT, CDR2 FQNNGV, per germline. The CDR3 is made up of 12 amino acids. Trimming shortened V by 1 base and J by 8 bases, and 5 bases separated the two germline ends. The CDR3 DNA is TGTGCCAGCAGCTTAGCGGGGGAAAAACTGTTTTTT. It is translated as CASSLAGEKLFF.

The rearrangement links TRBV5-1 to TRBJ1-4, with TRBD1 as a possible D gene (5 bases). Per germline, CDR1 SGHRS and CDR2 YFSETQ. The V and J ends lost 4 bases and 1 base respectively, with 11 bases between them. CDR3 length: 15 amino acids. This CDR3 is CASSNLGGTNEKLFF. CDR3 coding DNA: TGCGCCAGCAGCAACTTGGGGGGAACTAATGAAAAACTGTTTTTT.

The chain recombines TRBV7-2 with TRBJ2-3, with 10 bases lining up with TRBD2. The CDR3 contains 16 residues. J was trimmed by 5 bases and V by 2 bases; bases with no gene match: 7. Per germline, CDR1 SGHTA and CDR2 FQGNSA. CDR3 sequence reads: CASSLSIAGGVDTQYF. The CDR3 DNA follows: TGTGCCAGCAGCTTATCGATAGCGGGAGGTGTAGATACGCAGTATTTT.

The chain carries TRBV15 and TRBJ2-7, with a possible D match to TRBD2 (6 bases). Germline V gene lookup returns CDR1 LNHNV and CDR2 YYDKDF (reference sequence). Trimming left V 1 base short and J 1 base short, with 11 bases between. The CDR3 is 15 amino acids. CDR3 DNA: TGTGCCACCAGCAGAGGGGGGGTGAGGTCCTACGAGCAGTACTTC. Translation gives CATSRGGVRSYEQYF.

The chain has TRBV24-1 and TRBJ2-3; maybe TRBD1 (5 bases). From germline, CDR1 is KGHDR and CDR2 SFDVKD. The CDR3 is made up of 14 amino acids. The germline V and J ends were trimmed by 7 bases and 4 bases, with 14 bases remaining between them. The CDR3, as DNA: TGTGCCACCAGCCCTGGGGCGACCCCAGATACGCAGTATTTT. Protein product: CATSPGATPDTQYF.

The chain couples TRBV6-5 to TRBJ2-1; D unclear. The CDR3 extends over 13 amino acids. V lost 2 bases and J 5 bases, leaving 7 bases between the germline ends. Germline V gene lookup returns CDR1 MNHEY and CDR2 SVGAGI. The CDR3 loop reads CASSYTRNNEQFF. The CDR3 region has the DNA TGTGCCAGCAGTTACACAAGAAACAATGAGCAGTTCTTC.

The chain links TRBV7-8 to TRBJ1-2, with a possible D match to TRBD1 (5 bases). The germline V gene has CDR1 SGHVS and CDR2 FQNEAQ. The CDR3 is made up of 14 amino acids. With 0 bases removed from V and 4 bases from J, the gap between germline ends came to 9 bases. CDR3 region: CASSLALGVYGYTF. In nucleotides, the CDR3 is TGTGCCAGCAGCTTAGCCTTAGGGGTCTATGGCTACACCTTC.

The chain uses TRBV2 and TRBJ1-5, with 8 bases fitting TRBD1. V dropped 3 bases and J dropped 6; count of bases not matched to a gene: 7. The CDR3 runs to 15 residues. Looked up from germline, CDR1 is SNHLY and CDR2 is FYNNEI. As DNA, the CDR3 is TGTGCCAGCAGTGAGAGGACAGGGAGGGGTCAGCCCCAGCATTTT. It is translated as CASSERTGRGQPQHF.

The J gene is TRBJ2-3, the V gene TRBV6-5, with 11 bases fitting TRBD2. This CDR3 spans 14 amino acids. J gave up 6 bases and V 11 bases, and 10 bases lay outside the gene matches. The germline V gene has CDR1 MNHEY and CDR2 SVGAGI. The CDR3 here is CACKGGLAADTQYF. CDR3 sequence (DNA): TGTGCCTGCAAAGGGGGACTAGCGGCCGATACGCAGTATTTT.

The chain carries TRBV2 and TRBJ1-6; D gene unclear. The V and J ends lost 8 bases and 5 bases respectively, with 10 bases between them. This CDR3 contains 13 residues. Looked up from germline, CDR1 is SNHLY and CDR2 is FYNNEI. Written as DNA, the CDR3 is TGTGCCAGCTCACGGGATAATAATTCACCCCTCCACTTT. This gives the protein CASSRDNNSPLHF. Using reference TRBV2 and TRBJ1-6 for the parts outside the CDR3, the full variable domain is EPEVTQTPSHQVTQMGQEVILRCVPISNHLYFYWYRQILGQKVEFLVSFYNNEISEKSEIFDDQFSVERPDGSNFTLKIRSTKLEDSAMYFCASSRDNNSPLHFGNGTRLTVT.

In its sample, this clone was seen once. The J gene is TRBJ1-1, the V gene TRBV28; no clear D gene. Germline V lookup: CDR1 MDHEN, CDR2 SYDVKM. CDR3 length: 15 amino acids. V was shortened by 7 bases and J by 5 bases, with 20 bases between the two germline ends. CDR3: CASIPHVRGRTEAFF. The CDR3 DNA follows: TGTGCCAGCATTCCGCACGTCCGGGGAAGGACTGAAGCTTTCTTT.

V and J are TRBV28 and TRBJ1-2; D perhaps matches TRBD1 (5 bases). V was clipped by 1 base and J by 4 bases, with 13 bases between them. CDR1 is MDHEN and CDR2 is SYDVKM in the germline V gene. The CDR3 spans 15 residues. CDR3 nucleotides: TGTGCCAGCAGTTTATACGCATTCCAGGGCTATGGCTACACCTTC. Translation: CASSLYAFQGYGYTF.

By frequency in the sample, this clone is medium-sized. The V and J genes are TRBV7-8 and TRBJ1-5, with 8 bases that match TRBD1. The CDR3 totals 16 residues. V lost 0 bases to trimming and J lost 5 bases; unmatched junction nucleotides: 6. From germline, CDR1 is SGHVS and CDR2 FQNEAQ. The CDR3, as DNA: TGTGCCAGCAGCTTAGCGCTCGGCAGGGGGCATCAGCCCCAGCATTTT. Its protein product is CASSLALGRGHQPQHF.

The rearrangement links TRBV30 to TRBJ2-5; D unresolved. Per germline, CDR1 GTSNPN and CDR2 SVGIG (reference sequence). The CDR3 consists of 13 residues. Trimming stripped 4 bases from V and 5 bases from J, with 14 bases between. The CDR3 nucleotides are TGTGCCTGGACTATTCGGGTTCGGGAGACCCAGTACTTC. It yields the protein CAWTIRVRETQYF.

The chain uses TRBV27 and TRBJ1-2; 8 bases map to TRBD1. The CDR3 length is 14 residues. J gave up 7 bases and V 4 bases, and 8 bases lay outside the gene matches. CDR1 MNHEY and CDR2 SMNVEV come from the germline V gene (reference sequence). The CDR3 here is CASSSGRGRLGYTF. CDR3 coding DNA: TGTGCCAGCAGTTCTGGCAGGGGGCGTCTTGGCTACACCTTC.

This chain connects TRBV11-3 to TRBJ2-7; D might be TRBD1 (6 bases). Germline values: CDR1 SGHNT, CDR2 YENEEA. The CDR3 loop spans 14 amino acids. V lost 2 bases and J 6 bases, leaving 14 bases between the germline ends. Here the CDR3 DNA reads TGTGCCAGCAGCTTATACAGGGATGGGAGCGAGCAGTACTTC. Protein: CASSLYRDGSEQYF. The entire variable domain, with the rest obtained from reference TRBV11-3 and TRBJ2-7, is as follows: EAGVVQSPRYKIIEKKQPVAFWCNPISGHNTLYWYLQNLGQGPELLIRYENEEAVDDSQLPKDRFSAERLKGVDSTLKIQPAELGDSAVYLCASSLYRDGSEQYFGPGTRLTVT.

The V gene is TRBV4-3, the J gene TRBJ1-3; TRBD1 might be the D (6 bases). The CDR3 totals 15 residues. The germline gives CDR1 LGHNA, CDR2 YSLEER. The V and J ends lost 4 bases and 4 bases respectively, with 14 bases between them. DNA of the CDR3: TGCGCCAGCAGCCGAGGCGGGGGCTCAGGAAACACCATATATTTT. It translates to CASSRGGGSGNTIYF.

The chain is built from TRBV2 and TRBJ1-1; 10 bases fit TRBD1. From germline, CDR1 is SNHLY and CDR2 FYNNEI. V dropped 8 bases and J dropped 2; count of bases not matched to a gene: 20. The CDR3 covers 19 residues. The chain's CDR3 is CASHPGTGVKVGSNTEAFF. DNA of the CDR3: TGTGCCAGCCACCCCGGGACAGGGGTAAAAGTGGGGAGTAACACTGAAGCTTTCTTT.

In DNA form, the CDR3 reads TGTGCCAGCAGTTCATTCACCGGGGGGCCGGATACGCAGTATTTT. This gives the protein CASSSFTGGPDTQYF. The chain employs TRBV27 and TRBJ2-3; tentatively, D is TRBD2 (7 bases). Germline-derived CDR1 and CDR2 are MNHEY and SMNVEV (reference sequence). The CDR3 consists of 15 residues. V lost 4 bases and J lost 6, with 17 bases in between.

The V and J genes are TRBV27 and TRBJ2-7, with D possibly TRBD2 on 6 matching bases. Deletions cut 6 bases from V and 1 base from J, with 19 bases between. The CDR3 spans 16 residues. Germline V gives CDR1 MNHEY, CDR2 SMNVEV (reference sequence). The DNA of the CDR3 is TGTGCCAGCAGCCTACCCGGAGGGCGAAGTTCCTACGAGCAGTACTTC. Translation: CASSLPGGRSSYEQYF.

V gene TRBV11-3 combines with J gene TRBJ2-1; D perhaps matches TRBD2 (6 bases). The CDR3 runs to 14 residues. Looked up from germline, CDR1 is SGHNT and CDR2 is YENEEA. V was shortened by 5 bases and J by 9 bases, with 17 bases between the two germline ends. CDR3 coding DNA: TGTGCCAGCAGCGAGGGAGGTTTCGGTAGTGAGCAGTTCTTC. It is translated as CASSEGGFGSEQFF.

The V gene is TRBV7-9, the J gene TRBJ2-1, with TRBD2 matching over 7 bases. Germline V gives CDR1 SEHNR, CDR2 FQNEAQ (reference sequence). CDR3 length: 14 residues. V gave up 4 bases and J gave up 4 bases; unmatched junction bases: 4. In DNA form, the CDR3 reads TGTGCCAGCAGCTGGGTTAGCGGGTACAATGAGCAGTTCTTC. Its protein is CASSWVSGYNEQFF. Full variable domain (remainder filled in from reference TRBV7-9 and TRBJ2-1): DTGVSQNPRHKITKRGQNVTFRCDPISEHNRLYWYRQTLGQGPEFLTYFQNEAQLEKSRLLSDRFSAERPKGSFSTLEIQRTEQGDSAMYLCASSWVSGYNEQFFGPGTRLTVL.

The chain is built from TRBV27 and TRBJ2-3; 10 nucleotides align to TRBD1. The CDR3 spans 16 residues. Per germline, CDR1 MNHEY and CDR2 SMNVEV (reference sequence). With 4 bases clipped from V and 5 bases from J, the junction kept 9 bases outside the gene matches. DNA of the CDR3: TGTGCCAGCAGTTGGGGGACAGGGGCCGTGGAAGATACGCAGTATTTT. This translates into CASSWGTGAVEDTQYF.

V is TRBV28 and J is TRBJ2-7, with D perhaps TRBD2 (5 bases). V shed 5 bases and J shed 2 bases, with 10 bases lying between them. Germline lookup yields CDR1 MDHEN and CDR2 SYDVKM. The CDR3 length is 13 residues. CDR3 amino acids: CASSRDRPYEQYF. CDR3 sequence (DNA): TGTGCCAGCAGTCGGGATCGGCCCTACGAGCAGTACTTC.

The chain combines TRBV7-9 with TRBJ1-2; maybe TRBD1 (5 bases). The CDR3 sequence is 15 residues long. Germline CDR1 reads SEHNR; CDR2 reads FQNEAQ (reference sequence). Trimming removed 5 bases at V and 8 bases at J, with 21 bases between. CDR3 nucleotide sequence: TGTGCCAGCAGCCCCTGGGACGGGGGACGCGGGGGCTACACCTTC. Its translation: CASSPWDGGRGGYTF.

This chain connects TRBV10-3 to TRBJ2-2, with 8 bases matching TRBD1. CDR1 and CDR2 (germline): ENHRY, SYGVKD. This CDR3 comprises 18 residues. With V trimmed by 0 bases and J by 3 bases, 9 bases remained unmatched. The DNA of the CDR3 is TGTGCCATCAGTGAGTCTGGGACAGGTGCTTCATACACCGGGGAGCTGTTTTTT. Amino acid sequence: CAISESGTGASYTGELFF.